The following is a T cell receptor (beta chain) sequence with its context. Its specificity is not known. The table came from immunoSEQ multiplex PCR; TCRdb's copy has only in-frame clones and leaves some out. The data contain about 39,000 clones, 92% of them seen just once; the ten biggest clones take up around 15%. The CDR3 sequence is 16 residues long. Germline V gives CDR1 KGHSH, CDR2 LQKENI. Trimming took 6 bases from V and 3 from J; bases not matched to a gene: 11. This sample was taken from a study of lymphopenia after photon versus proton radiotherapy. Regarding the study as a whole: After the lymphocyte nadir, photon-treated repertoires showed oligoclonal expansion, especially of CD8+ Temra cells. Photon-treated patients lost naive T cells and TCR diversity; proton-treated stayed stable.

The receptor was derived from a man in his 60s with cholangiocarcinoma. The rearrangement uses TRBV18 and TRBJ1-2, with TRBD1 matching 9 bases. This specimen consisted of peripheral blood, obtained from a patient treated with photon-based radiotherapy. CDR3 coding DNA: TGTGCCAGCTCCCCGAAGCACAGGGGGCTCTACTATGGCTACACCTTC. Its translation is CASSPKHRGLYYGYTF. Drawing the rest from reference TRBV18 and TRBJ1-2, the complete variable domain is NAGVMQNPRHLVRRRGQEARLRCSPMKGHSHVYWYRQLPEEGLKFMVYLQKENIIDESGMPKERFSAEFPKEGPSILRIQQVVRGDSAAYFCASSPKHRGLYYGYTFGSGTRLTVV.